Shown below are 21 T cell receptor beta chains from a single sample sequenced in a study of blood T cell repertoires in COVID-19. Sequencing used immunoSEQ multiplex PCR; TCRdb keeps in-frame clones, though not all of them. The table has about 500,000 clones, 85% to 90% seen once. Sequenced sample: peripheral blood. Every receptor here comes from a woman aged 45 to 65 with COVID-19, enrolled during active disease.

This clone was recorded only once. The chain uses TRBV9 and TRBJ2-2; D is unresolved. Between the trimmed V and J ends, which lost 10 bases and 7 bases, there was a span of 14 bases. Per the germline V gene, CDR1 is SGDLS and CDR2 is YYNGEE. The CDR3 loop spans 12 amino acids. The CDR3 reads CASGRPSGELFF. As DNA, the CDR3 is TGTGCCTCAGGCCGGCCAAGCGGGGAGCTGTTTTTT.

This chain joins TRBV19 and TRBJ1-2; D might be TRBD1 (5 bases). Looked up from germline, CDR1 is LNHDA and CDR2 is SQIVND (reference sequence). V was trimmed by 6 bases and J by 5 bases, leaving 22 bases between them. This CDR3 has 16 residues. The CDR3 reads CASSPRRGSGGYGYTF. The DNA for the CDR3 is TGTGCCAGTAGCCCCCGCCGAGGGTCCGGGGGGTATGGCTACACCTTC.

The CDR3 DNA reads as TGTGCCTGGAGTGTTATGGACAGTCCCAATGGCTACACCTTC. Its protein product is CAWSVMDSPNGYTF. The chain couples TRBV30 to TRBJ1-2; a possible D gene is TRBD1 (6 bases). The germline gives CDR1 GTSNPN, CDR2 SVGIG (reference sequence). V was clipped by 0 bases and J by 6 bases, with 14 bases between them. CDR3 length equals 14 residues.

V is TRBV5-1 and J is TRBJ2-7, with 11 bases matching TRBD2. CDR3 length: 17 residues. Germline trimming cut 0 bases from V and 0 bases from J; bases unmatched to any gene: 5. CDR1 is SGHRS and CDR2 is YFSETQ in the germline V gene. Here the CDR3 reads CASSLGLAGGLSYEQYF. For the CDR3, the DNA is TGCGCCAGCAGCTTGGGGCTAGCGGGGGGACTCTCCTACGAGCAGTACTTC.

The J gene is TRBJ2-1, the V gene TRBV2; TRBD2 is a possible D gene (7 bases). Germline CDR1 SNHLY, CDR2 FYNNEI. There are 15 residues in the CDR3. The V and J ends lost 2 bases and 3 bases respectively, with 11 bases between them. DNA for the CDR3: TGTGCCAGCAGTGAATGGCGGGGGCTCTACAATGAGCAGTTCTTC. Translating it yields CASSEWRGLYNEQFF.

To note about this clone: The sample holds other DNA sequences that translate to the same CDR3. The chain employs TRBV15 and TRBJ1-2; D remains unclear. The CDR3 is 12 amino acids. The ends were cut back, 0 bases at V and 6 bases at J, with 5 bases in the middle. Germline V CDR1 and CDR2: LNHNV, YYDKDF (reference sequence). The CDR3 protein is CATSRDRDGYTF. DNA of the CDR3: TGTGCCACCAGCAGAGATCGTGATGGCTACACCTTC.

V usage is TRBV25-1 and J usage is TRBJ2-1, with D possibly matching TRBD2 (7 bases). The germline gives CDR1 MGHDK, CDR2 SYGVNS. Trimming left V 9 bases short and J 5 bases short, with 17 bases between. This CDR3 has 14 residues. CDR3 sequence reads: CARRGPPANNEQFF. The CDR3 nucleotides read TGTGCCAGGCGGGGGCCTCCCGCCAACAATGAGCAGTTCTTC.

This chain connects TRBV19 to TRBJ1-4; D is unresolved. The germline CDR1 and CDR2 sequences are LNHDA and SQIVND (reference sequence). This CDR3 spans 18 amino acids. Trimming took off 3 bases at V and 3 bases at J, with 20 bases between the two ends. Here the CDR3 DNA reads TGTGCCAGTAGTATGCCCCGCCTGAGCCCCTCGGCTAATGAAAAACTGTTTTTT. This gives the protein CASSMPRLSPSANEKLFF.

The chain recombines TRBV3-1 (or the pseudogene TRBV3-2) with TRBJ1-6, with D perhaps matching TRBD1 (6 bases). Germline V gene lookup returns CDR1 LGHDT and CDR2 YNNKEL (reference sequence). This CDR3 is built from 13 residues. The V end lost 1 base, the J end lost 14 bases, and 12 bases lay between the germline ends. The DNA of the CDR3 is TGTGCCAGCAGCCAAGCAGGGGATTGGACCCTCCACTTT. Translating it yields CASSQAGDWTLHF.

The chain combines TRBV28 with TRBJ2-2; the D is unclear. In germline, CDR1 is MDHEN, CDR2 SYDVKM. The V end was cut by 4 bases, the J end by 2 bases, with 2 bases between. This CDR3 is 12 amino acids long. CDR3 in DNA: TGTGCCAGCAGTTCAAACACCGGGGAGCTGTTTTTT. It is translated as CASSSNTGELFF.

In this sample, this clone turned up once. The chain employs TRBV11-3 and TRBJ2-2, with 7 bases lining up with TRBD1. This CDR3 contains 14 residues. Looked up from germline, CDR1 is SGHNT and CDR2 is YENEEA. Trimming at V came to 4 bases and at J to 7 bases, leaving 6 bases not matched to a gene. The CDR3 loop is CASSSKGAGGELFF. CDR3 in DNA: TGTGCCAGCAGCTCGAAGGGGGCGGGCGGGGAGCTGTTTTTT.

The rearrangement links TRBV6-2 or TRBV6-3 to TRBJ1-2; the D gene is possibly TRBD1 (6 bases). Looked up from germline, CDR1 is MNHEY and CDR2 is SVGEGT. Trimming pared 5 bases from V and 1 base from J, leaving 11 bases between. The CDR3 runs 14 residues. In DNA, the CDR3 is TGTGCCAGCAGTGACGGACAGAGTAACTATGGCTACACCTTC. Translation: CASSDGQSNYGYTF.

As DNA, the CDR3 is TGTGCCAGCAGTACTAATCAGCCCCAGCATTTT. Encoded protein: CASSTNQPQHF. This sequence joins TRBV28 and TRBJ1-5; D uncertain. The ends were cut back, 5 bases at V and 4 bases at J, with 3 bases in the middle. This CDR3 comprises 11 residues. Germline lookup yields CDR1 MDHEN and CDR2 SYDVKM. The full variable domain, its missing parts supplied by reference TRBV28 and TRBJ1-5, is DVKVTQSSRYLVKRTGEKVFLECVQDMDHENMFWYRQDPGLGLRLIYFSYDVKMKEKGDIPEGYSVSREKKERFSLILESASTNQTSMYLCASSTNQPQHFGDGTRLSIL.

The chain employs TRBV9 and TRBJ2-3; 8 bases map to TRBD2. With V trimmed by 4 bases and J by 0 bases, 7 bases remained unmatched. The CDR3 has 16 residues. Germline V gene lookup returns CDR1 SGDLS and CDR2 YYNGEE. The CDR3 DNA reads TGTGCCAGCAGCCCCCCCGGCGGGGGGAGCACAGATACGCAGTATTTT. It is translated as CASSPPGGGSTDTQYF.

The CDR3 sequence: CASSPLDRVGYGYTF. CDR3 nucleotide sequence: TGTGCCAGCAGCCCATTAGACAGGGTCGGATATGGCTACACCTTC. The rearrangement uses TRBV3-1 (or the pseudogene TRBV3-2) and TRBJ1-2, with 7 bases aligning to TRBD1. Trimming at V came to 4 bases and at J to 5 bases, leaving 10 bases not matched to a gene. Germline CDR1 reads LGHDT; CDR2 reads YNNKEL (reference sequence). The CDR3 is 15 amino acids.

This chain links TRBV10-3 with TRBJ2-5; TRBD1 matches at 7 bases. The CDR3 consists of 12 residues. Germline assignment: CDR1 ENHRY and CDR2 SYGVKD. V gave up 10 bases and J gave up 3 bases; unmatched junction bases: 5. The DNA of the CDR3 is TGTGCCACCTCCGGGACAGAAGAGACCCAGTACTTC. Residues: CATSGTEETQYF.

This clone was observed a few times. The CDR3 DNA is TGTGCCAGCAGTCGGACAGGGGACGGAACCACTGAAGCTTTCTTT. The encoded protein is CASSRTGDGTTEAFF. This chain links TRBV9 with TRBJ1-1, with 9 positions matching TRBD1. CDR3 length: 15 residues. Germline CDR1 reads SGDLS; CDR2 reads YYNGEE. J lost 4 bases, V lost 5 bases, and 9 bases had no gene match.

The rearrangement uses TRBV3-1 (or the pseudogene TRBV3-2) and TRBJ1-1; D remains unclear. The CDR3 contains 16 residues. V lost 0 bases to trimming and J lost 1 base, with 12 bases between them. Per germline, CDR1 LGHDT and CDR2 YNNKEL (reference sequence). The CDR3 coding sequence is TGTGCCAGCAGCCAAGATCGGAGCAGACGGAACACTGAAGCTTTCTTT. This gives the protein CASSQDRSRRNTEAFF.

The rearrangement links TRBV11-2 to TRBJ1-6; 10 bases map to TRBD1. Per the germline V gene, CDR1 is SGHAT and CDR2 is FQNNGV. This CDR3 spans 17 amino acids. Losses at the gene ends were 3 bases for V and 9 bases for J; bases not matched to a gene: 11. CDR3 residues: CASSFRFGTGVFSPLHF. The CDR3 nucleotides are TGTGCCAGCAGCTTCAGATTCGGGACAGGGGTTTTTTCACCCCTCCACTTT.

The genes are TRBV2 and TRBJ2-5, with D perhaps TRBD1 (6 bases). The CDR3 totals 15 residues. Germline assignment: CDR1 SNHLY and CDR2 FYNNEI. With 6 bases removed from V and 3 bases from J, the gap between germline ends came to 17 bases. The CDR3 DNA sequence: TGTGCCAGCAGAGACCGGGACACTCACAAAGAGACCCAGTACTTC. It translates to CASRDRDTHKETQYF.

The chain employs TRBV7-4 and TRBJ2-7, with 10 bases lining up with TRBD1. Germline V lookup: CDR1 SGHVT, CDR2 SQSDAQ. J lost 0 bases, V lost 4 bases, and 12 bases had no gene match. CDR3 length: 18 amino acids. The chain's CDR3 is CASSSVGQGTYTSYEQYF. The CDR3 nucleotides read TGTGCCAGCAGCTCCGTGGGACAGGGGACATATACCTCCTACGAGCAGTACTTC.